This passage covers 4 T cell receptor beta chains from one sample sequenced in a study of T cell responses to AZD1222 COVID-19 vaccine. The assay was immunoSEQ multiplex PCR, and TCRdb's table has in-frame clones only and misses some. The table has around 200,000 clones, roughly 90% seen once; the top ten hold 0.99%. The sequencing here drew on peripheral blood, taken on day 0 of AZD1222 vaccination. The receptors stem from an adult in good health.

The J gene is TRBJ2-1, the V gene TRBV7-3; 11 nucleotides align to TRBD2. Germline V gene data show CDR1 as SGHTA and CDR2 as FQGTGA. The CDR3 has 15 amino acids. V trimming: 5 bases; J trimming: 8 bases; junction bases outside the gene matches: 8. CDR3 region: CASSRTSGSMYEQFF. The CDR3 bases are TGTGCCAGCAGCCGGACTAGCGGGTCCATGTATGAGCAGTTCTTC.

The chain combines TRBV5-6 with TRBJ1-1; a possible D gene is TRBD1 (5 bases). Trimming stripped 2 bases from V and 2 bases from J, with 10 bases between. The germline V gene has CDR1 SGHDT and CDR2 YYEEEE. The CDR3 sequence is 14 residues long. The CDR3 region has the DNA TGTGCCAGCAGCTTTTGGGGCCTAAACACTGAAGCTTTCTTT. Protein: CASSFWGLNTEAFF.

The chain couples TRBV19 to TRBJ2-1; possibly TRBD2 for D (6 bases). The CDR3 is made up of 12 amino acids. Looked up from germline, CDR1 is LNHDA and CDR2 is SQIVND (reference sequence). V lost 3 bases, J lost 9 bases, and 9 bases lay in between. The chain's CDR3 is CASSIGGIEQFF. CDR3 coding DNA: TGTGCCAGTAGTATCGGGGGTATTGAGCAGTTCTTC.

The V gene is TRBV10-3, the J gene TRBJ1-5; no clear D. Germline V gives CDR1 ENHRY, CDR2 SYGVKD. V lost 6 bases to trimming and J lost 1 base, with 4 bases between them. This CDR3 is 12 amino acids long. The CDR3 DNA follows: TGTGCCATCAGCCCGAGCAATCAGCCCCAGCATTTT. As protein: CAISPSNQPQHF.